Each of the 21 T cell receptor beta chains below was sequenced from the same sample in a study of PD-1 blockade in classical Hodgkin lymphoma. Repertoires were generated with immunoSEQ multiplex PCR, while TCRdb's copy carries only in-frame clones and drops some. This table holds about 30,000 clones, around 71% found once. Each patient relapsed following autologous stem cell transplantation, and prior brentuximab vedotin exposure differed. The sequencing here drew on peripheral blood mononuclear cells (PBMCs), taken before the second cycle of nivolumab. The receptor set was obtained from a human donor with classical Hodgkin lymphoma.

This clone came up a few times. V gene TRBV30 combines with J gene TRBJ2-3; TRBD1 matches at 7 bases. From germline, CDR1 is GTSNPN and CDR2 SVGIG (reference sequence). Trimming removed 2 bases from V and 0 bases from J; junction bases left unmatched: 2. This CDR3 has 14 amino acids. For the CDR3, the DNA is TGTGCCTGGAGTACGACAGGGAGCACAGATACGCAGTATTTT. It encodes CAWSTTGSTDTQYF.

This chain links TRBV11-2 with TRBJ2-1; 9 bases map to TRBD2. The CDR3 runs 14 residues. The V gene end was trimmed by 1 base and the J gene end by 8 bases; junction bases not matched to a gene: 3. Germline values: CDR1 SGHAT, CDR2 FQNNGV. This chain's CDR3 is CASSLGTSEDEQFF. In DNA form, the CDR3 reads TGTGCCAGCAGCTTAGGGACTAGCGAGGATGAGCAGTTCTTC. Combining the CDR3 with reference TRBV11-2 and TRBJ2-1 gives the whole variable domain EAGVAQSPRYKIIEKRQSVAFWCNPISGHATLYWYQQILGQGPKLLIQFQNNGVVDDSQLPKDRFSAERLKGVDSTLKIQPAKLEDSAVYLCASSLGTSEDEQFFGPGTRLTVL.

The chain has TRBV5-6 and TRBJ2-1; D might be TRBD2 (5 bases). Trimming took off 4 bases at V and 6 bases at J, with 8 bases between the two ends. This CDR3 contains 12 residues. Germline V gives CDR1 SGHDT, CDR2 YYEEEE. CDR3 nucleotide sequence: TGTGCCAGCAGCACACTAGGCAATGAGCAGTTCTTC. Encoded protein: CASSTLGNEQFF.

V gene TRBV2 combines with J gene TRBJ1-5; D unclear. With 1 base removed from V and 5 bases from J, the gap between germline ends came to 18 bases. Germline V CDR1 and CDR2: SNHLY, FYNNEI. This CDR3 has 17 amino acids. CDR3 nucleotides: TGTGCCAGCAGTGAAGGGGCTGAGGGTTTCGGGGATCAGCCCCAGCATTTT. Amino acids: CASSEGAEGFGDQPQHF.

The chain carries TRBV6-1 and TRBJ1-3; 8 bases map to TRBD1. Trimming took 7 bases from V and 5 from J; bases not matched to a gene: 4. The CDR3 is made up of 13 amino acids. CDR1 is MNHNS and CDR2 is SASEGT in the germline V gene. CDR3 amino acids: CASIRQGRNTIYF. In nucleotides, the CDR3 is TGTGCCAGCATTAGACAGGGGCGAAACACCATATATTTT.

The chain carries TRBV6-1 and TRBJ1-2; D is uncertain. V lost 6 bases to trimming and J lost 5 bases, with 13 bases between them. Germline CDR1 reads MNHNS; CDR2 reads SASEGT. This CDR3 spans 13 amino acids. The CDR3 loop is CASSVDSRYGYTF. CDR3 bases: TGTGCCAGCAGCGTGGACTCCCGGTATGGCTACACCTTC.

V gene TRBV2 combines with J gene TRBJ2-5; 8 bases are a match to TRBD1. CDR1 SNHLY and CDR2 FYNNEI come from the germline V gene. Trimming at V came to 4 bases and at J to 5 bases, leaving 12 bases not matched to a gene. This CDR3 contains 16 residues. The chain's CDR3 is CASSGASGTGIETQYF. CDR3 DNA sequence: TGTGCCAGCAGTGGCGCTTCCGGGACAGGTATTGAGACCCAGTACTTC.

V gene TRBV6-6 combines with J gene TRBJ1-1, with D unresolved. The CDR3 runs 11 residues. Germline lookup yields CDR1 MNHNY and CDR2 SVGAGI (reference sequence). V was clipped by 8 bases and J by 5 bases, with 9 bases between them. This CDR3 reads CASGWVTEAFF. As DNA, the CDR3 is TGTGCCAGCGGGTGGGTAACTGAAGCTTTCTTT.

V is TRBV27 and J is TRBJ2-7; the match to TRBD2 covers 7 bases. The V gene end was trimmed by 2 bases and the J gene end by 2 bases; junction bases not matched to a gene: 6. Germline V lookup: CDR1 MNHEY, CDR2 SMNVEV (reference sequence). The CDR3 sequence is 15 residues long. CDR3 region: CASSLQGGETYEQYF. Here the CDR3 DNA reads TGTGCCAGCAGTTTACAGGGAGGGGAGACCTACGAGCAGTACTTC.

CDR3 sequence reads: CASVTNSGDGGTEAFF. In DNA form, the CDR3 reads TGTGCCAGCGTCACCAATTCCGGGGACGGAGGCACTGAAGCTTTCTTT. The genes are TRBV2 and TRBJ1-1, with D tentatively TRBD1 (5 bases). Per the germline V gene, CDR1 is SNHLY and CDR2 is FYNNEI. V was clipped by 8 bases and J by 4 bases, with 23 bases between them. This CDR3 contains 16 residues.

Notes on this clone: The junction differs from germline at one of its ends, possibly a read error. The sample contains more than one DNA sequence encoding this CDR3. The rearrangement joins TRBV13 to TRBJ2-1; no reliable D call. CDR3 size: 16 residues. The germline V gene encodes CDR1 PRHDT and CDR2 FYEKMQ (reference sequence). The CDR3 DNA follows: TGTGCTAGCAGCTCCCCAATAGCTACCGTCTACAATGAGCAGTTCTTC. Translating it yields CASSSPIATVYNEQFF.

With regard to this clone: Other DNA sequences from this sample encode an identical CDR3 as well. The chain joins TRBV28 to TRBJ1-1; a possible D gene is TRBD1 (5 bases). The CDR3 covers 13 residues. V was trimmed by 3 bases and J by 5 bases, leaving 10 bases between them. Germline values: CDR1 MDHEN, CDR2 SYDVKM. CDR3 nucleotide sequence: TGTGCCAGCAGTTTCCAGGGTGGGACTGAAGCTTTCTTT. Its translation is CASSFQGGTEAFF.

This clone has only one observation. A junction boundary mismatches the germline segment, possibly from a read error. The rearrangement links TRBV5-4 to TRBJ1-5, with a possible D match to TRBD1 (5 bases). Germline lookup yields CDR1 SGHNT and CDR2 YYREEE (reference sequence). CDR3 length: 17 amino acids. In nucleotides, the CDR3 is TGCGCCAGCAGCCGATTTGGGACGGAGACTGTCTATCAGCCCCAGCATTTT. Translation: CASSRFGTETVYQPQHF.

This clone is medium-sized (0.01 to 0.1%). V usage is TRBV29-1 and J usage is TRBJ2-5; D gene uncertain. V lost 5 bases and J lost 5, with 9 bases in between. The CDR3 contains 11 residues. Looked up from germline, CDR1 is SQVTM and CDR2 is ANQGSEA. CDR3 in DNA: TGCAGCGTTCGAACTTGGGAGACCCAGTACTTC. As protein: CSVRTWETQYF.

This chain links TRBV5-1 with TRBJ1-1; 8 bases agree with TRBD1. With V trimmed by 3 bases and J by 2 bases, 9 bases remained unmatched. This CDR3 is built from 16 residues. The germline V gene has CDR1 SGHRS and CDR2 YFSETQ. CDR3 in amino acids: CASSSDSQGANTEAFF. The DNA for the CDR3 is TGCGCCAGCAGCTCGGATTCTCAGGGGGCAAACACTGAAGCTTTCTTT.

The chain combines TRBV27 with TRBJ2-7, with D uncertain. V dropped 0 bases and J dropped 4 bases, with 13 bases sitting between them. This CDR3 is 15 amino acids long. Germline CDR1 is MNHEY and CDR2 is SMNVEV (reference sequence). The CDR3 here is CASSLSSLLGYEQYF. The CDR3 DNA reads TGTGCCAGCAGTTTATCTAGTCTATTGGGGTACGAGCAGTACTTC.

This chain joins TRBV7-6 and TRBJ1-1; a weak D match, TRBD1 (5 bases). Germline V gives CDR1 SGHVS, CDR2 FNYEAQ. V was trimmed by 2 bases and J by 3 bases, leaving 7 bases between them. This CDR3 has 13 residues. The CDR3 loop reads CASSLRGYTEAFF. CDR3 in DNA: TGTGCCAGCAGCTTAAGGGGATACACTGAAGCTTTCTTT.

This clone was counted only a few times. The rearrangement uses TRBV9 and TRBJ2-6, with 7 bases matching TRBD1. CDR1 is SGDLS, CDR2 YYNGEE, per germline. The CDR3 loop spans 16 amino acids. Trimming cost V 3 bases and J 0 bases; bases outside gene matches: 3. The CDR3 region is CASSGSGGSGANVLTF. The DNA for the CDR3 is TGTGCCAGCAGCGGATCAGGGGGCTCTGGGGCCAACGTCCTGACTTTC.

Only one count was recorded for this clone. The chain joins TRBV28 to TRBJ2-5, with a possible D match to TRBD1 (5 bases). The V end was cut by 5 bases, the J end by 2 bases, with 12 bases between. The CDR3 has 14 amino acids. Germline lookup yields CDR1 MDHEN and CDR2 SYDVKM. CDR3 sequence reads: CASSVPDIQETQYF. The CDR3 DNA is TGTGCCAGCAGTGTTCCGGACATTCAAGAGACCCAGTACTTC.

The chain joins TRBV5-1 to TRBJ2-5; the match to TRBD2 covers 14 bases. V dropped 3 bases and J dropped 9; count of bases not matched to a gene: 10. In germline, CDR1 is SGHRS, CDR2 YFSETQ. The CDR3 length is 16 residues. The CDR3 is CASSSGLAGALGAQYF. DNA for the CDR3: TGCGCCAGCAGCTCGGGACTAGCGGGGGCCTTGGGGGCCCAGTACTTC.

Only a few counts were recorded for this clone. The chain employs TRBV21-1 and TRBJ1-1. TRBV21-1 is a documented pseudogene. CDR3 length: 15 amino acids. The CDR3 loop reads CAGRAWTEMNTEAFF. The CDR3 nucleotides read TGTGCCGGGCGCGCGTGGACCGAAATGAACACTGAAGCTTTCTTT.